These 21 T cell receptor beta chains share one sample of origin, sequenced in a study of early T cells in non-severe SARS-CoV-2 infection. In TCRdb, the 5' RACE reads were re-called with MiXCR into one record per CDR3 protein. The sample yields about 52,000 distinct CDR3 sequences, roughly 11% seen once. Input material: whole blood. These receptor sequences come from an adult who was a healthcare worker with PCR-confirmed SARS-CoV-2 infection or an uninfected control (not recorded which).

This clonotype turned up a few times. This chain connects TRBV4-3 to TRBJ2-7; unclear D gene. This CDR3 spans 15 amino acids. Germline values: CDR1 LGHNA, CDR2 YSLEER. V gave up 6 bases and J gave up 4 bases, with 19 bases separating them. This chain's CDR3 is CASRTEPVGPYEQYF. The CDR3 DNA reads TGCGCCAGCAGAACGGAACCCGTCGGACCATACGAGCAGTACTTC.

This clonotype was seen only a few times. The chain has TRBV5-1 and TRBJ1-1; possibly TRBD1 for D (5 bases). Germline assignment: CDR1 SGHRS and CDR2 YFSETQ. Trimming cost V 6 bases and J 1 base, with 13 bases left between them. The CDR3 consists of 14 residues. In nucleotides, the CDR3 is TGCGCCAGCACAGAGGGAACAGGGAACACTGAAGCTTTCTTT. Translation: CASTEGTGNTEAFF. The variable domain in full, with the rest retrieved from reference TRBV5-1 and TRBJ1-1, is KAGVTQTPRYLIKTRGQQVTLSCSPISGHRSVSWYQQTPGQGLQFLFEYFSETQRNKGNFPGRFSGRQFSNSRSEMNVSTLELGDSALYLCASTEGTGNTEAFFGQGTRLTVV.

This clonotype was detected ten times or more. V and J are TRBV11-2 and TRBJ2-7, with D possibly being TRBD2 (6 bases). CDR1 SGHAT and CDR2 FQNNGV come from the germline V gene. V dropped 0 bases and J dropped 4 bases, with 7 bases sitting between them. CDR3 length: 13 residues. This CDR3 reads CASSLDRGYEQYF. CDR3 nucleotides: TGTGCCAGCAGCTTAGATCGGGGGTACGAGCAGTACTTC.

The chain is built from TRBV6-5 and TRBJ2-3; 11 bases are shared with TRBD2. V shed 2 bases, J shed 3 bases, and the junction held 10 bases outside the gene matches. The CDR3 loop spans 18 amino acids. Looked up from germline, CDR1 is MNHEY and CDR2 is SVGAGI. In DNA form, the CDR3 reads TGTGCCAGCAGTTACAGCCGGGCTAGCGGGAGGCGGACAGATACGCAGTATTTT. Protein: CASSYSRASGRRTDTQYF.

The chain combines TRBV18 with TRBJ2-2; possibly TRBD1 for D (6 bases). Germline-derived CDR1 and CDR2 are KGHSH and LQKENI. V was clipped by 2 bases and J by 6 bases, with 13 bases between them. CDR3 length: 15 residues. Here the CDR3 reads CASSPTGSPSGELFF. CDR3 DNA sequence: TGTGCCAGCTCACCAACAGGGTCGCCCTCCGGGGAGCTGTTTTTT.

This clonotype showed up many times. This chain joins TRBV29-1 and TRBJ2-3; D is perhaps TRBD1 (5 bases). Germline V gives CDR1 SQVTM, CDR2 ANQGSEA. V was cut by 7 bases and J by 0 bases, with 35 bases left in between. The CDR3 contains 21 residues. This chain's CDR3 is CSDTSEQGIRVGLTSTDTQYF. In DNA form, the CDR3 reads TGCAGCGATACCAGCGAGCAGGGAATCCGGGTCGGGTTAACTAGCACAGATACGCAGTATTTT.

This clonotype was seen more than once but under ten times. The chain combines TRBV5-1 with TRBJ1-1; tentative D call: TRBD1 (6 bases). Trimming took 3 bases from V and 4 from J, leaving 19 bases between them. CDR1 SGHRS and CDR2 YFSETQ come from the germline V gene. The CDR3 totals 16 residues. The CDR3 spells CASSSLKQGYFTEAFF. As DNA, the CDR3 is TGCGCCAGCAGCTCGTTAAAACAGGGATATTTCACTGAAGCTTTCTTT. The full variable domain, its missing parts supplied by reference TRBV5-1 and TRBJ1-1, is KAGVTQTPRYLIKTRGQQVTLSCSPISGHRSVSWYQQTPGQGLQFLFEYFSETQRNKGNFPGRFSGRQFSNSRSEMNVSTLELGDSALYLCASSSLKQGYFTEAFFGQGTRLTVV.

This clonotype was detected once. The J gene is TRBJ2-1, the V gene TRBV7-2; 10 nucleotides agree with TRBD2. This CDR3 has 15 amino acids. Germline loops: CDR1 SGHTA, CDR2 FQGNSA. V lost 4 bases, J lost 8 bases, and 8 bases stayed unmatched. The CDR3 DNA reads as TGTGCCAGCAGCTCCCAGCGGGGGGGCTCGTATGAGCAGTTCTTC. Amino acids: CASSSQRGGSYEQFF.

This clonotype was seen at least ten times. The chain recombines TRBV12-3 or TRBV12-4 with TRBJ2-4, with TRBD1 as a possible D gene (5 bases). Trimming pared 7 bases from V and 6 bases from J, leaving 7 bases between. The CDR3 has 11 amino acids. CDR3 region: CASTTGNIQYF. The CDR3 nucleotides read TGTGCCAGCACCACAGGAAACATTCAGTACTTC.

This clonotype was counted a few times. The chain is built from TRBV10-2 and TRBJ2-7, with D uncertain. CDR3 length equals 16 residues. The germline V gene encodes CDR1 WSHSY and CDR2 SAAADI. V was cut by 1 base and J by 0 bases, with 13 bases left in between. In DNA form, the CDR3 reads TGCGCCAGCAGTGAGTACCGCCTAGGAAGCTCCTACGAGCAGTACTTC. Protein product: CASSEYRLGSSYEQYF.

This clonotype was seen repeatedly, ten times or more. The chain is built from TRBV28 and TRBJ2-1; D may be TRBD2 (5 bases). This CDR3 is built from 15 residues. Germline V gives CDR1 MDHEN, CDR2 SYDVKM. The V and J ends lost 2 bases and 10 bases respectively, with 18 bases between them. This CDR3 is CASSLGSGRQREQFF. The CDR3, as DNA: TGTGCCAGCAGTTTAGGGAGCGGTCGGCAAAGAGAGCAGTTCTTC.

This clonotype has a handful of counts. Here the CDR3 DNA reads TGTGCCACCAGCAGAGATCTGACAGGGGGGACTGAAGCTTTCTTT. Protein sequence: CATSRDLTGGTEAFF. V usage is TRBV15 and J usage is TRBJ1-1; 9 bases align to TRBD1. CDR3 length: 15 amino acids. Unmatched junction bases numbered 4, after V lost 0 bases and J lost 5 bases. CDR1 and CDR2 from the germline V gene are LNHNV and YYDKDF (reference sequence).

This clonotype has ten or more counts. This chain connects TRBV12-3 or TRBV12-4 to TRBJ2-7, with 8 bases matching TRBD1. The ends lost 6 bases at V and 5 bases at J; junction bases unmatched: 3. This CDR3 region has 12 residues. The DNA for the CDR3 is TGTGCCAGCAGCGGACAGGGCCACGAGCAGTACTTC. Translating gives CASSGQGHEQYF.

The chain is built from TRBV28 and TRBJ2-7, with no clear D. Trimming removed 4 bases from V and 6 bases from J, with 22 bases in between. The V gene's germline CDR1 is MDHEN and CDR2 SYDVKM. The CDR3 length is 16 residues. CDR3 sequence reads: CASSSTSAPEGAEQYF. In DNA form, the CDR3 reads TGTGCCAGCAGTTCCACCTCGGCCCCGGAAGGTGCCGAGCAGTACTTC. Based on the CDR3 plus reference TRBV28 and TRBJ2-7, the full variable domain is DVKVTQSSRYLVKRTGEKVFLECVQDMDHENMFWYRQDPGLGLRLIYFSYDVKMKEKGDIPEGYSVSREKKERFSLILESASTNQTSMYLCASSSTSAPEGAEQYFGPGTRLTVT.

This clonotype showed up many times. This sequence joins TRBV5-1 and TRBJ2-2; 7 nucleotides match TRBD2. The V and J ends lost 0 bases and 0 bases, in that order; junction bases with no gene match: 5. The CDR3 spans 17 residues. CDR1 is SGHRS and CDR2 is YFSETQ in the germline V gene. CDR3 DNA sequence: TGCGCCAGCAGCTTGGACCCCGGGACTACGAACACCGGGGAGCTGTTTTTT. Its protein is CASSLDPGTTNTGELFF.

This clonotype was seen a few times. CDR3 loop: CATSRDLTYEQYF. The CDR3 nucleotides read TGTGCCACCAGCAGAGACCTTACCTACGAGCAGTACTTC. This chain joins TRBV15 and TRBJ2-7, with D unresolved. The CDR3 length is 13 residues. The V and J ends lost 0 bases and 2 bases respectively, with 5 bases between them. Germline CDR1 is LNHNV and CDR2 is YYDKDF (reference sequence).

The chain has TRBV12-5 and TRBJ2-2; D tentatively fits TRBD1 or TRBD2 (5 bases each). The CDR3 extends over 22 amino acids. V dropped 2 bases and J dropped 2 bases, with 30 bases sitting between them. Germline assignment: CDR1 LGHNT and CDR2 FRNRAP. CDR3 amino acids: CASGLSLTGVRAQWANTGELFF. The CDR3 DNA follows: TGTGCTAGTGGTTTGTCTCTGACCGGGGTCAGGGCCCAATGGGCTAACACCGGGGAGCTGTTTTTT. Variable domain in full (rest from reference TRBV12-5 and TRBJ2-2): DARVTQTPRHKVTEMGQEVTMRCQPILGHNTVFWYRQTMMQGLELLAYFRNRAPLDDSGMPKDRFSAEMPDATLATLKIQPSEPRDSAVYFCASGLSLTGVRAQWANTGELFFGEGSRLTVL.

The V call is TRBV28, the J call TRBJ2-5; D might be TRBD1 (8 bases). CDR1 is MDHEN, CDR2 SYDVKM, per germline. This CDR3 comprises 14 residues. The V and J ends lost 2 bases and 7 bases respectively, with 14 bases between them. CDR3 region: CASSLPDREGTQYF. The CDR3 DNA sequence: TGTGCCAGCAGTTTACCGGACAGGGAGGGGACCCAGTACTTC.

This clonotype was counted at least ten times. The genes are TRBV7-9 and TRBJ1-5, with D perhaps matching TRBD1 (5 bases). Germline CDR1 SEHNR, CDR2 FQNEAQ (reference sequence). Trimming cost V 1 base and J 7 bases, with 17 bases left between them. This CDR3 region has 16 residues. CDR3 residues: CASSLGAGQPGQPQHF. The CDR3 nucleotides read TGTGCCAGCAGCTTAGGGGCCGGACAACCGGGCCAGCCCCAGCATTTT.

The chain links TRBV29-1 to TRBJ2-2; D tentatively fits TRBD1 or TRBD2 (6 bases each). The CDR3 covers 12 residues. The germline V and J ends were trimmed by 4 bases and 9 bases, with 12 bases remaining between them. The germline CDR1 and CDR2 sequences are SQVTM and ANQGSEA. This CDR3 reads CSVGTTGRELFF. The DNA of the CDR3 is TGCAGCGTTGGGACTACAGGGCGGGAGCTGTTTTTT.

This clonotype showed up many times. The V call is TRBV6-5, the J call TRBJ2-4, with D possibly matching TRBD2 (7 bases). Germline CDR1 is MNHEY and CDR2 is SVGAGI. There are 15 residues in the CDR3. V was trimmed by 6 bases and J by 6 bases, leaving 18 bases between them. The CDR3 region has the DNA TGTGCCAGCAGAAGGGAGGGGGGGCGAGGAAACATTCAGTACTTC. Translated, it gives CASRREGGRGNIQYF.